This T cell receptor (beta chain) came from a study of blood T cells in healthy people across ages. This CDR3 has 16 residues. CDR1 and CDR2 (germline): MGHRA, YSYEKL. Points from the study as a whole: Estimates of diversity drawn from one million T cells were considered underestimates.

With a J-beta primer mix and a sample-barcoded 5' primer, a second PCR ran roughly 6 to 11 cycles. MiXCR, run by TCRdb on the 5' RACE reads, gives a single entry per CDR3 protein. The sample has 1.5 million to 2 million distinct CDR3 sequences; roughly 50% are singletons. As concerns this clonotype: Its target is not known.

The sequencing input was blood. The chain carries TRBV4-1 and TRBJ2-4; 12 bases match TRBD1. Near its end, the DNA agrees better with TRBJ2-7, so the J call may be wrong. The receptor was isolated from a woman aged 40 to 50 in good health. This chain's CDR3 is CASSQTGTGGLYEQYF. The CDR3 DNA reads as TGCGCCAGCAGCCAAACCGGGACAGGGGGCTTGTACGAGCAGTACTTC.